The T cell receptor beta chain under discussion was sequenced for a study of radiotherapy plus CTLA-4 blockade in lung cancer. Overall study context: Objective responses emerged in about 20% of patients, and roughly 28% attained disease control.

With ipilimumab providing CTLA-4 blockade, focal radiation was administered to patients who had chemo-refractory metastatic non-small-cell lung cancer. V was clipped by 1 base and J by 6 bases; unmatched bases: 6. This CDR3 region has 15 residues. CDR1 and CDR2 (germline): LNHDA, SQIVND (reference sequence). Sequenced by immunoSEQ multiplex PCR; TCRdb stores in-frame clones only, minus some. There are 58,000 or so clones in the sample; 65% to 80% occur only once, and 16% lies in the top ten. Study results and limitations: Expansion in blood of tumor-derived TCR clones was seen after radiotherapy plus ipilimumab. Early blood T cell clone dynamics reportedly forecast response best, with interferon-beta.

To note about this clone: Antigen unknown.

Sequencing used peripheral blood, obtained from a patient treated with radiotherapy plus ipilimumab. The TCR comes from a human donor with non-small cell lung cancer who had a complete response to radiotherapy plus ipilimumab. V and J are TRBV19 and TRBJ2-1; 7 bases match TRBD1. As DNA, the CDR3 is TGTGCCAGTAGTATAGTCGCCCGACAGGGCAATGAGCAGTTCTTC. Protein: CASSIVARQGNEQFF.